This T cell receptor beta chain was retrieved from a study of T cells after posttransplantation cyclophosphamide (TCRdb year 2016). Study-level background: The study tracked T cell repertoire reconstitution by TRB sequencing after myeloablative bone marrow transplantation using posttransplantation cyclophosphamide as GVHD prophylaxis. Blood from all 34 PTCy patients who had 1-year posttransplant specimens underwent TRB sequencing. Samples from about 33 PTCy-treated patients, along with samples from around 16 of their related bone marrow donors, underwent antigen receptor sequencing. Because TRA and TRB clonality correlated tightly in 8 to 10 samples, the subsequent TCR analyses were limited to TRB only. In 3 patients, up to roughly 3 additional blood samples taken between 2 and 5.2 years after transplant also underwent TRB sequencing, as did pretransplant blood from 4 patients. Public TRB sequences were searched against a database of over 3,000 sequences associated with responses to pathogens, tumor antigens, self-antigens and alloantigens. Broader findings and caveats from the paper: At 1-2 months, donor-recipient similarity was low but rose over the first year, and the later blood repertoires were often dominated by donor CD8+ memory clones. The TRB repertoires of T cells infiltrating skin or the GI tract showed only limited overlap with the TRB repertoires found in blood. Across roughly 40 patients, recipient CMV seropositivity and CMV reactivation were highly associated with TRB clonality; PTCy diversity was similar to CNI/methotrexate controls.

TRB sequencing was run on genomic DNA with either the immunoSEQ assay at survey resolution or the hsTCRB kit. Turning to the authors' computational methods: Initial read processing used immunoSEQ software, and repertoire analyses used the LymphoSeq R package. Clonality was calculated as 1 minus normalized Shannon entropy, and the Gini coefficient was also calculated for each TRB dataset. To infer phenotypes in unsorted samples, TRB sequences from sorted subsets of the recipient or donor were mapped onto unsorted samples from the same recipient. Not all clones reach the TCRdb copy of this immuneACCESS table, which keeps in-frame sequences only. Checked studies attribute under half of the gap to unresolved V genes and leave the rest unexplained. V, J and clone size are taken as reported in that table, and D and trimming were inferred from the DNA itself. For this sample the table gives tens of thousands of clones, of which 90% were detected only once. The ten largest account for 2% to 3% of the sample.

The treatment or condition label, as the study defines it: high-dose cyclophosphamide on days +3 and +4 as single-agent GVHD prophylaxis. Patients in the PTCy group got busulfan and fludarabine conditioning, a marrow graft from a related or unrelated donor, and cyclophosphamide on days +3 and +4. The PTCy-treated patients were drawn from a prospective, multi-institutional clinical trial. Peripheral blood and bone marrow mononuclear cells were isolated by Ficoll-Hypaque density centrifugation and were cryopreserved. Details on this clone: The antigen it binds to is not known. No clone much larger than this one lies a single base away; base qualities are absent.

The sequence was collected from a male patient over 55 who received an allogeneic stem cell transplant from a related donor and was CMV-positive. Following a transplant, some T lymphocytes may have been derived from the graft donor. Here the sequenced sample was PBMCs, taken 55 to 70 days after allogeneic stem cell transplant with posttransplant cyclophosphamide.

The CDR3 protein: CASSPARASGNTIYF. The nucleotides are TGTGCCAGTAGCCCAGCCAGGGCTTCTGGAAACACCATATATTTT. This receptor chain uses TRBV19 and TRBJ1-3; the D gene is possibly TRBD1, with 5 bases matching. The germline ends are 13 bases apart after V is trimmed by 6 bases and J by 1 base. Via the germline V gene (reference sequence), CDR1 is LNHDA and CDR2 SQIVND. Measured from the cysteine to the phenylalanine, the CDR3 is 15 residues long. The only DNA kept is the CDR3, 45 bases in frame from the first base.